This entry concerns a single T cell receptor beta chain. Its antigen remains undetermined. No base qualities exist here, and no much larger clone lies one base off it. Different DNA sequences within this sample yield the same CDR3. Whole blood was collected in K2EDTA tubes by collaborating institutions according to the institutions' own protocols. For TCRbeta analysis, collaborators shipped samples in one of three forms: frozen whole blood, isolated PBMCs, or DNA extracted from either of those sample types. This sample is part of a study of blood T cell repertoires in COVID-19 (dated by TCRdb to 2019 to 2021). Study-wide context: Samples covering the acute and convalescent phases of COVID-19 were provided by collaborators in the United States, Italy and Spain. A freely available public database, intended as a resource for researchers studying the immune response to SARS-CoV-2, is where the repertoires were released. The samples were drawn from the first 160 participants of the ongoing ImmuneRACE study and from 950 to 1,500 subjects provided by 6 global collaborators. A de-identified subject ID, COVID-19 status, age in years and sex were almost always included in the sample metadata. The material from the prospective study consisted of cDNA or gDNA derived from T cells, B-cell-depleted T cells, or PBMCs. Where available, HLA class I and class II types were obtained from metadata supplied by the sample provider rather than from assay-based typing. Deeply sampled blood TCRbeta repertoires from subjects exposed to, actively infected with, or recovered from COVID-19 were included in the dataset. Overall results and qualifications from the work: Clinical and demographic metadata were provided uncurated, with the amount varying by source and participant.

TCRbeta CDR3 regions were amplified from genomic DNA using the immunoSEQ Assay, a bias-controlled multiplex PCR. In the original analysis: The number of nucleated cells in each sample was estimated from the amplification of reference gene primers within the assay. Sequence reads were collapsed and filtered to measure the absolute abundance of every unique TCRbeta CDR3 rearrangement. For each sample, productive Simpson clonality was calculated as the square root of Simpson's diversity index across productive rearrangements. Held by TCRdb, this immuneACCESS table contains in-frame sequences only and omits some clones. Under half of the omission traces to an unresolved V gene where checked; the cause of the rest is unknown. The V and J calls and clone size come from that table; D and trimming were worked out from the DNA. The sample table shows some 180,000 clones, and 85% to 90% are seen once. 6.5% to 9% of the sample belongs to the ten largest clones.

The receptor was isolated from a woman aged 55-70 years with acute or convalescent COVID-19. Sequenced: peripheral blood.

At the DNA level, the sequence is TGTGCCAGCAGTCTCAGGGGAAGCAATCAGCCCCAGCATTTT. This codes for CASSLRGSNQPQHF. The rearrangement combines TRBV7-9 with TRBJ1-5, with a weak D call of TRBD1 (6 bases match). The CDR3 holds 14 amino acids from the cysteine to the phenylalanine. Only the CDR3 DNA stays, 42 bases, in frame from base 1. The germline V gene (reference sequence) gives CDR1 as SEHNR and CDR2 as FQNEAQ. The trim is 6 bases for V and 1 base for J, with a gap of 10 bases between the germline ends.